This T cell receptor (beta chain) was recorded in a study of identical twins. General observations from the study: Twin pairs' shared out-of-frame alpha sequences were enriched in low generation probability. Analyses of zero insertions could be partly confounded by invariant MAIT and iNKT cells. Models predicted less out-of-frame TCR alpha sharing in monozygotic twins than was found.

Trimming stripped 9 bases from V and 4 bases from J, with 15 bases between. This CDR3 comprises 13 residues. Germline CDR1 MNHEY, CDR2 SMNVEV (reference sequence). At least ten counts were recorded for this clonotype. The target antigen is unknown. Via MiXCR, TCRdb re-called the 5' RACE reads, giving one row per CDR3 protein. The sample consists of roughly 710,000 distinct CDR3 sequences, approximately 6% of them appearing once. No donor was unhealthy or non-Caucasian. The sequenced sample was naive T cells sorted from blood. The sequence derives from a man younger than 35 in good health. The rearrangement uses TRBV27 and TRBJ2-5; D perhaps matches TRBD2 (5 bases). This CDR3 is CASMDLAGETQYF. The CDR3 nucleotides are TGTGCCAGTATGGACCTAGCAGGAGAGACCCAGTACTTC.